This T cell receptor beta chain was obtained from a study of CD8 T cells in Susac syndrome. The CDR3 runs 14 residues. Trimming at V came to 5 bases and at J to 9 bases, leaving 7 bases not matched to a gene. About 0.45 to 1 ug RNA was reverse transcribed with random hexamers. TCRdb used MiXCR to reprocess the immunoSEQ multiplex PCR reads, holding one entry per CDR3 protein. This sample has some 120,000 distinct CDR3 sequences, with 90% to 95% found just once. This TCR derives from a human donor in good health. The gene calls are TRBV12-3 or TRBV12-4 and TRBJ2-3, with 11 bases aligning to TRBD2. The sequencing sample was made of CD4+ T cells from PBMCs. The CDR3 loop reads CASSELAGAETQYF. The CDR3 nucleotides are TGTGCCAGCAGTGAACTAGCGGGGGCCGAGACGCAGTATTTT.